A few counts support the clone carrying this T cell receptor beta chain. Its antigen remains unknown. The data were taken from a study of identical twins. Findings and caveats of the study: In monozygotic twins, models underestimated the sharing of out-of-frame TCR alpha. Conclusions came from cross-sectional statistical analysis, not from following the same donors. Clonotypes of the beta chain that were abundant in cord blood carried fewer insertions (memory repertoires showed none).

Looked up from germline, CDR1 is LNHNV and CDR2 is YYDKDF (reference sequence). Losses at the gene ends were 5 bases for V and 7 bases for J; bases not matched to a gene: 14. The CDR3 length is 16 residues. Unique molecular identifiers were present on the cDNA, which also gained a universal primer site by template switching. One entry per CDR3 protein, called by TCRdb with MiXCR from the 5' RACE reads. The table has hundreds of thousands of distinct CDR3 sequences, under 9% seen once. The same data also went into a second study, on yellow fever vaccine responses in identical twins.

This TCR derives from a woman aged 18-29 years in good health. The chain carries TRBV15 and TRBJ2-1; 7 nucleotides align to TRBD2. The source material was PBMCs. CDR3 DNA sequence: TGTGCCACCAGCTCCACTAGCGTTGGGATAGCGAATGAGCAGTTCTTC. It specifies CATSSTSVGIANEQFF.